The sequence of this T cell receptor (beta chain) was determined in a study of cytomegalovirus exposure and HLA in healthy donors (dated by TCRdb to the late 2010s). Turning to the overall study: An earlier analysis of 587 of the donors reported roughly 300 Gb of sequence data and around 110 million unique TCR beta sequences from around 200 million T cells. All discovery cohort repertoires had been generated using a single sequencing platform. The later analysis used no new phenotypic data to find candidate immune exposures, relying instead on TCR beta sequences and their occurrence across donors. Around 300 gigabases of sequencing data and roughly 90 million unique TCR sequences were included in an early release covering under 650 HLA-typed donors. Along with the approximately 650-subject first cohort, a separate validation cohort of over 90 different subjects was used. On average, roughly 240,000 unique TCR beta nucleotide sequences were sequenced per donor among 398 genotyped donors of the cohort, with roughly 18% of those sequences being non-productive. Among the roughly 380 genotyped donors, around 81% belonged to the genetic ancestry cluster associated with self-reported Caucasian donors. In an earlier analysis of roughly 580 of the donors, high-throughput TCR beta sequencing was used to judge whether each TCR beta V gene segment behaved as functional or pseudogenic. Donor age, sex, ethnicity and CMV serostatus were collected together with the repertoire data. The number of donors typed differed by locus, with roughly 620-630 for A, B, C, DRB1 and DQB1, roughly 520 for DQA1, 600 to 610 for DPA1, and around 430 for DPB1. Genome-wide SNP genotypes for about 60% of the roughly 700 donors were used in a later genetic analysis, which treated that subset as a discovery cohort. The study used immunosequencing to profile the T cell repertoires of approximately 640 subjects and linked those repertoires to cytomegalovirus serostatus. To predict cytomegalovirus infection status, the study combined high-throughput TCR immunosequencing, statistical association of individual TCRs with disease status, and machine learning. Both class I and class II loci were covered by HLA typing, at four-digit resolution. The study was designed to test whether signatures of past pathogen exposure could be identified by cataloging public T cell receptors. Roughly five DR-DQ haplotypes were treated as single units for association and clustering because of strong linkage in the cohort. A later analysis re-examined previously published TCR beta repertoires from just over 650 donors and added high-resolution HLA genotyping to investigate patterns of TCR occurrence. The research as a whole found: The study gave a list of about 160 TCR beta chains associated with cytomegalovirus. The authors suggested that the approach could potentially be generalized to other disease states and immunological phenotypes. In a later analysis, some 18,000 TCR beta sequences were associated with specific HLA alleles at a false discovery rate of 0.05. Some IMGT-functional V segments, including TRBV6-2 and TRBV6-3, could not be distinguished by the 87-base-pair reads and were therefore excluded. A further reported finding was that TCR beta sequences accurately predicted the HLA-A and HLA-B alleles for most subjects in the first cohort. A later analysis found that most CMV-associated TCR beta chains appeared HLA-restricted, with HLA associations seemingly driven largely by CMV exposure. Around 16 rarely observed V segments, including chromosome 9 orphons, were excluded from the earlier analysis of about 500 of the donors because counts were too low. Strong co-occurrence of HLA alleles, especially DR and DQ, made assigning TCR associations to individual alleles difficult. Cytomegalovirus status was reported to be diagnosed by the classifier with high specificity and sensitivity in both the original and validation cohorts. A later analysis found that TCR association rates varied across HLA loci, with DRB1 alleles showing the most associated TCRs and HLA-C alleles the fewest. Immune exposure information for the cohort was limited to CMV serostatus. Linkage disequilibrium might explain the correlated functional status among segregating V segments, but an unknown experimental factor could not be ruled out. A later genetic analysis reported fewer N-insertions in productive TCRs among donors in an Asian-associated ancestry cluster than the roughly 650-donor mean. Presence/absence analyses assumed roughly uniform sequencing depth across donors, an assumption that may not hold. Across donors, most TCR sequences were observed very rarely, whereas some public TCRs were present in many individuals. This cohort had only TCR beta chains sequenced, and the lack of alpha or paired-chain data limited which features could be detected. Compared with equally common non-associated chains, HLA-associated TCR beta chains in a later analysis were more clonally expanded and had lower generation probabilities. Several of the top co-occurrence clusters appeared to be linked to parvovirus B19, influenza, CMV and Epstein-Barr virus, according to a later analysis. In an earlier analysis of about 540 of the donors, most TCR beta V segments were observed in productive rearrangements about 90% or about 30% of the time, broadly matching IMGT annotations. In a later genetic analysis, a missense DCLRE1C variant was associated with V-gene and J-gene trimming of TCR beta chains, and the association was replicated in an independent cohort. In vitro tests confirmed that a few of the cytomegalovirus-associated TCR beta chains recognize cytomegalovirus antigens. HLA typing was unavailable for some donors at each locus, so association tests used only the typed subset. The sequencing pipeline was judged likely to have produced a cluster of highly shared sequence variants as a technical artifact.

Library preparation used the immunoSEQ multiplex PCR assay. A mixture of 60 forward primers for TCR Vbeta segments and 13 reverse primers for TCR Jbeta segments was used in the multiplex PCR. Amplification of the CDR3 region of rearranged TCR beta genes was performed with a multiplex PCR assay on genomic DNA. The Illumina HiSeq System was used to sequence the amplified TCR beta libraries as 87-base-pair reads. The paper's data handling went like this. A later analysis tallied approximately 87 million unique TCR beta chains across the 660 or so repertoires, and approximately 9.9 million of those chains were shared by two or more donors. Raw reads were error-corrected and collapsed into unique sequences by a nearest-neighbor algorithm in which closely related sequences were merged to remove PCR and sequencing errors. To assign V, D and J gene segments, CDR3 sequences were aligned to IMGT reference sequences. For a sequence to be retained, at least a six-nucleotide match to both a V gene segment and a J gene segment was required. A rearrangement was called productive if the CDR3 had no stop codons and remained in frame with V and J, and every other rearrangement was called non-productive. Following IMGT convention, CDR3 was defined as the stretch from the second conserved V-encoded cysteine up to the conserved J-encoded phenylalanine. The earlier analysis of 587 of the donors excluded sequences that lacked an unambiguous match to a single V gene segment. An earlier analysis of several hundred of the donors classified V segments as functional when productive rearrangements were above 56.7% and as segregating when the standard deviation between donors was above 5%. A statistical classification framework was developed to diagnose cytomegalovirus status using the catalog of TCR beta chain sequences. In a later analysis, TCR nucleotide sequences were compared against IMGT/GENE-DB human TR gene sequences so that V and J genes could be assigned. In a later analysis, CDR3 sequences and most-parsimonious VDJ recombination scenarios were assigned using the TCRdist pipeline. In a later analysis, each TCR beta chain was defined by its CDR3 amino acid sequence together with its V-gene family, and reads lacking a unique V-gene family were excluded. To address suspected cross-contamination and a sequencing artifact, a later analysis removed over 500 highly shared, low-generation-probability nucleotide sequences. In a later analysis, a clonal expansion index was calculated for each public chain from normalized within-repertoire ranks of inferred template counts. A later analysis computed generation probabilities with a VDJ recombination model fitted to out-of-frame rearrangements, and checked the results against IGoR. A later analysis scored TCR-TCR, TCR-HLA and TCR-CMV co-occurrence with hypergeometric tests, applying a repertoire-size bias correction to TCR pairs. To estimate false discovery rates, a later analysis permuted the HLA or CMV assignments 20 times. A later analysis grouped co-occurring TCRs with DBSCAN, adding TCRdist sequence similarity when clustering within HLA-allele-positive subsets. Repertoires with fewer than 30,000 or more than 120,000 public chains, plus five repertoires with anomalous nucleotide sharing, were excluded from co-occurrence clustering. As stored in TCRdb, this immuneACCESS dataset retains in-frame rearrangements with V and J assigned. A fraction of the clones does not appear; measured against another copy, unresolved V genes explain less than half of the discrepancy, and the remainder lacks a known reason. Clonal size and the V and J genes are those of that table, whereas D and trimming came from the DNA. The sample table shows 110,000 to 150,000 clones, and approximately 80% are seen once. Roughly 4.2% of the sample is taken by the ten largest.

In total, 500 to 700 healthy bone marrow donors made up the cohort. At the time of sampling, every cohort member was nominally healthy, though immune exposures that went unrecorded were likely present. The donor tested CMV seronegative and was one of the 352 seronegative cohort members. Each donor provided a peripheral blood sample, and peripheral blood mononuclear cells were used for TCR beta sequencing. Genomic DNA was extracted from the blood cell samples with the Qiagen DNeasy Blood Extraction Kit. Cut back by 4 bases and 4 bases, the V and J ends lie 13 bases apart. The CDR3 goes from the cysteine to the phenylalanine over 13 residues. CDR3 DNA only is kept here, 39 bases in frame from base 1. CDR1 and CDR2, per the germline V gene, are SQVTM and ANQGSEA. Remarks on this clone: This clone's antigen is unknown. No quality values exist for individual bases; no much larger clone is one base distant.

This clonotype was obtained from a male donor in good health and CMV-seronegative. Sequenced input: PBMCs. The chain is made from TRBV29-1 and TRBJ2-5, and the D gene may be TRBD2, 6 bases matching. The CDR3 protein is CSVGGVGGETQYF. The nucleotide sequence reads as follows: TGCAGCGTTGGGGGCGTGGGAGGAGAGACCCAGTACTTC.